Presented here are 3 T cell receptor beta chains from one specimen sequenced in a study of blood T cell repertoires in COVID-19. The method was immunoSEQ multiplex PCR; TCRdb's version includes in-frame clones alone and lacks a portion of them. The sample has 150,000 or so clones; roughly 83% are singletons. The source material was peripheral blood. The receptors derive from a woman aged 55-70 years with COVID-19, enrolled during active disease.

The chain joins TRBV29-1 to TRBJ1-1, with D possibly matching TRBD1 (5 bases). V gave up 7 bases and J gave up 6 bases, with 12 bases separating them. Per germline, CDR1 SQVTM and CDR2 ANQGSEA. This CDR3 is built from 11 residues. CDR3 sequence (DNA): TGCAGCGCTGCGGGGGTCGCTGAAGCTTTCTTT. Amino acid sequence: CSAAGVAEAFF.

The chain combines TRBV19 with TRBJ1-2, with 10 bases aligning to TRBD1. J was trimmed by 8 bases and V by 7 bases; bases with no gene match: 10. Germline CDR1 LNHDA, CDR2 SQIVND (reference sequence). The CDR3 has 14 amino acids. CDR3 protein: CASTPGTGVTGYTF. As DNA, the CDR3 is TGTGCCAGTACCCCCGGGACAGGGGTTACAGGCTACACCTTC.

This chain joins TRBV7-6 and TRBJ2-7; D possibly corresponds to TRBD2 (5 bases). The CDR3 totals 16 residues. The germline V gene has CDR1 SGHVS and CDR2 FNYEAQ. The V gene lost 5 bases and the J gene lost 5 bases, with 22 bases spanning the gap. CDR3 DNA: TGTGCCAGCAGCCCCGACGTGGGAGCGGTGCTCCACGAGCAGTACTTC. Translating it yields CASSPDVGAVLHEQYF.